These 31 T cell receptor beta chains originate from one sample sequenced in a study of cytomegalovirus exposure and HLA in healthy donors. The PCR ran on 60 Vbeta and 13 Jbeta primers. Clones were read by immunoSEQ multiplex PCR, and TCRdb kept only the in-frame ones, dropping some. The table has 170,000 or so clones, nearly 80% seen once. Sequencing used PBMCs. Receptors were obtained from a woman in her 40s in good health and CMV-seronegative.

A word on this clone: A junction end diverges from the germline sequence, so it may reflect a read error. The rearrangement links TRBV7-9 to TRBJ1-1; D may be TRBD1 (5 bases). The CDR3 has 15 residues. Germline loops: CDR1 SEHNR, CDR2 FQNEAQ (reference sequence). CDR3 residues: CSSGTGTGVGIEAFF. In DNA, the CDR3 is TGTTCCAGCGGGACCGGGACGGGAGTAGGGATTGAAGCTTTCTTT.

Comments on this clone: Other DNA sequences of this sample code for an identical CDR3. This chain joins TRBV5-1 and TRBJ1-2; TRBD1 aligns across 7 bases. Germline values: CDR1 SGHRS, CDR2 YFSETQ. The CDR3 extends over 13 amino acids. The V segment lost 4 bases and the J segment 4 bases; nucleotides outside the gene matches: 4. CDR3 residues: CASSPGQSYGYTF. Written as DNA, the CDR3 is TGCGCCAGCAGCCCGGGACAGAGCTATGGCTACACCTTC.

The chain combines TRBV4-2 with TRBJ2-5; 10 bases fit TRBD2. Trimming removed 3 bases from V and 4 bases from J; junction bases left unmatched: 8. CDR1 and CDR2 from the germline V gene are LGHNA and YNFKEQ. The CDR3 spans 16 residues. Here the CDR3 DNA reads TGTGCCAGCAGCCAGCCGGGACTAGCGCAAAGAGAGACCCAGTACTTC. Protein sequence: CASSQPGLAQRETQYF.

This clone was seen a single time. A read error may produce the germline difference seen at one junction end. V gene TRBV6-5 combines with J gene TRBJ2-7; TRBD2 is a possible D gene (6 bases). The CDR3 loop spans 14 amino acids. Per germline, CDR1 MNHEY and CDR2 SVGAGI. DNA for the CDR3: TGTGCCAGCAGTGAAAATAGGGACTCCCACGAGCAGTACTTC. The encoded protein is CASSENRDSHEQYF.

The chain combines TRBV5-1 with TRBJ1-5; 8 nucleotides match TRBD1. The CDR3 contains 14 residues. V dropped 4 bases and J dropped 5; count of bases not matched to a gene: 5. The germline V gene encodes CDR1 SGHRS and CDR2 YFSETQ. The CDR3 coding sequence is TGCGCCAGCAGCAAAGGACAGGGAGATCAGCCCCAGCATTTT. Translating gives CASSKGQGDQPQHF.

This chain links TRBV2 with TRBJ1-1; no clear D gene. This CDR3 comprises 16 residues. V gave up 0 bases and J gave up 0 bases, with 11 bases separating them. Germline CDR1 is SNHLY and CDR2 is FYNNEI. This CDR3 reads CASSEALGILNTEAFF. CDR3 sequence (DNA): TGTGCCAGCAGTGAAGCGCTTGGCATCCTGAACACTGAAGCTTTCTTT.

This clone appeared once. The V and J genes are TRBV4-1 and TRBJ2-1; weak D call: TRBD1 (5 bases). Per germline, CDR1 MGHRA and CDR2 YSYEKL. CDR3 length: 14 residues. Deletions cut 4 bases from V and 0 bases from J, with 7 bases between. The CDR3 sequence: CASSRQSSYNEQFF. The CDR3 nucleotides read TGCGCCAGCAGCCGACAGAGCTCCTACAATGAGCAGTTCTTC.

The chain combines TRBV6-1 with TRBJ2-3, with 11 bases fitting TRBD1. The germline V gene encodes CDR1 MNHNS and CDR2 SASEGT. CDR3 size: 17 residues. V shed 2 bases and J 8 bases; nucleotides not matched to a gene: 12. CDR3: CASSENPGQGAGATQYF. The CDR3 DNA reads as TGTGCCAGCAGTGAAAACCCTGGACAGGGGGCCGGGGCTACGCAGTATTTT.

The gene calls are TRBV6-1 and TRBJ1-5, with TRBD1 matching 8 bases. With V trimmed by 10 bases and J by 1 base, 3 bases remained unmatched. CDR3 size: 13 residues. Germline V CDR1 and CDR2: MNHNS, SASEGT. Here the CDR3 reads CAINRGSNQPQHF. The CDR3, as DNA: TGTGCCATTAACAGGGGGAGCAATCAGCCCCAGCATTTT.

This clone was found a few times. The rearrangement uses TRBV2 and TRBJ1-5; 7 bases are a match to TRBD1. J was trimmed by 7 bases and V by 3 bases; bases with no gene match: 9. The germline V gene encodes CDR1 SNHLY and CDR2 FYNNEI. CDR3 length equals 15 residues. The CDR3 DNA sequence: TGTGCCAGCAGTGATTTAGGACAGGCCGGCCAGCCCCAGCATTTT. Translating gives CASSDLGQAGQPQHF.

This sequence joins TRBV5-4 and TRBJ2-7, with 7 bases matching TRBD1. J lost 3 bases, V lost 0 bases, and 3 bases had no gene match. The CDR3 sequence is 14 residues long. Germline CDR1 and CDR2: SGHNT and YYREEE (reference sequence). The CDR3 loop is CASSLAAGGYEQYF. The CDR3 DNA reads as TGTGCCAGCAGCTTGGCCGCAGGGGGCTACGAGCAGTACTTC.

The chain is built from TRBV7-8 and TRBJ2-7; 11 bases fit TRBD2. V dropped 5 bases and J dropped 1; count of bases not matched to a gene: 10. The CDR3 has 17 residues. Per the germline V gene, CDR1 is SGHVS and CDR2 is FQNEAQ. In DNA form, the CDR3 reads TGTGCCAGCAGCACCCGGACTAGCGGGCTTATATCCTACGAGCAGTACTTC. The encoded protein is CASSTRTSGLISYEQYF.

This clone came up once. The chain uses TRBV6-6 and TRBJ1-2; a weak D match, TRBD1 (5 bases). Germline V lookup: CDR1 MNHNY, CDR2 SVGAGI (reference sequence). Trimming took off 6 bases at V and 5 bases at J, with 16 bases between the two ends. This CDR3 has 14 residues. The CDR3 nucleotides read TGTGCCAGCAGGGGGACGGGGGTCGAGTATGGCTACACCTTC. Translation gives CASRGTGVEYGYTF.

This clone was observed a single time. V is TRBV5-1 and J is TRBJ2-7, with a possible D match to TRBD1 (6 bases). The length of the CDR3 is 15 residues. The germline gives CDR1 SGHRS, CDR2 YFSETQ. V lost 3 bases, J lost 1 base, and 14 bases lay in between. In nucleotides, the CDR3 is TGCGCCAGCAGCTCCCGGGACACCTTTTCCTACGAGCAGTACTTC. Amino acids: CASSSRDTFSYEQYF.

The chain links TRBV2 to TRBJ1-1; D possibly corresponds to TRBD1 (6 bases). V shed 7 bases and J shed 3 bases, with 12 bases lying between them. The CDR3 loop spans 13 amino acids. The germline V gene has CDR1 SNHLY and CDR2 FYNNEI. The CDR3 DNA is TGTGCCAGCAATCAGGGGAGGGACACTGAAGCTTTCTTT. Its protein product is CASNQGRDTEAFF.

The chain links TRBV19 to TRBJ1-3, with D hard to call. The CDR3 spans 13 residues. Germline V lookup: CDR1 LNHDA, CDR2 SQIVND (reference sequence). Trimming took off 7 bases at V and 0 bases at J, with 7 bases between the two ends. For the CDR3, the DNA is TGTGCCAGTACCCGGGACTCTGGAAACACCATATATTTT. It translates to CASTRDSGNTIYF.

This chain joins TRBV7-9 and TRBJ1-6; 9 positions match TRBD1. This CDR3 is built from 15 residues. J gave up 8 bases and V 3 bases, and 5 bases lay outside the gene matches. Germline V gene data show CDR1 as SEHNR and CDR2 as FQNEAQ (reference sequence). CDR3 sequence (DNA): TGTGCCAGCAGCTTCTCCGGGACAGGGTATTCACCCCTCCACTTT. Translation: CASSFSGTGYSPLHF.

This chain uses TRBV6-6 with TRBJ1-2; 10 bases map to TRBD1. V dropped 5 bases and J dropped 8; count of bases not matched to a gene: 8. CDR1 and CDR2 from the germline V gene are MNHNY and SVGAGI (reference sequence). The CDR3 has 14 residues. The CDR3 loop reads CASSGDRGLGGYTF. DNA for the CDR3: TGTGCCAGCAGTGGAGACAGGGGGCTGGGGGGCTACACCTTC.

The CDR3 DNA sequence: TGTGCCAGCAGCTCCAGGACAGGGTTTTTCAACGAGCAGTACTTC. It encodes CASSSRTGFFNEQYF. This chain links TRBV6-5 with TRBJ2-7; 8 bases fit TRBD1. After removal of 6 bases from V and 5 bases from J, the junction contained 12 bases not matched to a gene. The CDR3 runs 15 residues. The germline V gene encodes CDR1 MNHEY and CDR2 SVGAGI.

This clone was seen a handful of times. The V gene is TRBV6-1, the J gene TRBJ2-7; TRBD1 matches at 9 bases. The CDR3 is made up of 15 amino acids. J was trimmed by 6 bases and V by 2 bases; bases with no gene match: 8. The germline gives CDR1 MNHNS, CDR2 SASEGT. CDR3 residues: CASSERGTGRGEQYF. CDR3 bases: TGTGCCAGCAGTGAAAGGGGGACAGGGAGGGGCGAGCAGTACTTC.

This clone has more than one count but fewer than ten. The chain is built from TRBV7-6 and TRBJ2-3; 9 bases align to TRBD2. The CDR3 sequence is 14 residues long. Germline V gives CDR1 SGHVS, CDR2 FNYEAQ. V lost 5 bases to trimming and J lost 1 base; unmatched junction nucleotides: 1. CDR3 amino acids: CASSRTSGTDTQYF. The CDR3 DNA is TGTGCCAGCAGCCGGACTAGCGGCACAGATACGCAGTATTTT.

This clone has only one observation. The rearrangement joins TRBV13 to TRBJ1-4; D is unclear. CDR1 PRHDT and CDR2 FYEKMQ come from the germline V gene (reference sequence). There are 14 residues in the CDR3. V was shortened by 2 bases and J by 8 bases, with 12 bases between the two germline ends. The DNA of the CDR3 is TGTGCCAGCAGCTTATGGGCCTCCGAGGAAAAACTGTTTTTT. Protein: CASSLWASEEKLFF.

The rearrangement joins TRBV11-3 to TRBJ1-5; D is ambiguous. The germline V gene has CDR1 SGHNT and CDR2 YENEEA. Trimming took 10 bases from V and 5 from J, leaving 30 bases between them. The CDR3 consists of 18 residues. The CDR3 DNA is TGTGCCATCCCGAGAATAGGAGACCGCTCCAAAATTCATCAGCCCCAGCATTTT. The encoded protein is CAIPRIGDRSKIHQPQHF.

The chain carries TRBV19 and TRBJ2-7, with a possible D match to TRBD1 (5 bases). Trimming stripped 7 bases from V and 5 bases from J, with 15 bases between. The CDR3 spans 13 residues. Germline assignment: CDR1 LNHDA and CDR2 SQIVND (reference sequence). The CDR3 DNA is TGTGCCAGTAAACCGCCAGGGATCGACGAGCAGTACTTC. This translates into CASKPPGIDEQYF.

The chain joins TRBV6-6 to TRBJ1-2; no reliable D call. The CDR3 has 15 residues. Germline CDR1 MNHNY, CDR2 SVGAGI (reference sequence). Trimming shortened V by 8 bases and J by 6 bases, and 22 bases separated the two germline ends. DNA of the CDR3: TGTGCCAGCGAATCCTCGCAGGCTAAGTCCGATGGCTACACCTTC. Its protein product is CASESSQAKSDGYTF.

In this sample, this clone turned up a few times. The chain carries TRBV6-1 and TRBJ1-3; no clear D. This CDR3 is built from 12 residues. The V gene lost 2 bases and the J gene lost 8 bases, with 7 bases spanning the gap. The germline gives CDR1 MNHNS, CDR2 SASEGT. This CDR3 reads CASSEYGYTIYF. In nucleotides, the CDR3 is TGTGCCAGCAGTGAATACGGGTACACCATATATTTT.

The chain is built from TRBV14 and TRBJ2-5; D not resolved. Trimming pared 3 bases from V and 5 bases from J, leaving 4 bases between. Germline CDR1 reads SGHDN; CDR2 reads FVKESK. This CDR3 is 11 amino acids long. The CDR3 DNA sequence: TGTGCCAGCAGCCACTATGAGACCCAGTACTTC. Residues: CASSHYETQYF.

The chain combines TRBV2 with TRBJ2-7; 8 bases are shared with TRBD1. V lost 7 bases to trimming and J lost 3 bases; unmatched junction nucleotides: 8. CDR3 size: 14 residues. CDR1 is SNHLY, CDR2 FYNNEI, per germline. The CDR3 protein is CASTDQGALYEQYF. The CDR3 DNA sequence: TGTGCCAGCACAGATCAGGGGGCCCTCTACGAGCAGTACTTC.

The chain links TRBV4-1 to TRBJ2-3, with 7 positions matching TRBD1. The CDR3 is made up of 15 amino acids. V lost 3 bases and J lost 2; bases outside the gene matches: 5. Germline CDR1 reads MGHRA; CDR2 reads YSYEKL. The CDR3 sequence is CASSQQGQYTDTQYF. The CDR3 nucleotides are TGCGCCAGCAGCCAGCAGGGACAGTACACAGATACGCAGTATTTT.

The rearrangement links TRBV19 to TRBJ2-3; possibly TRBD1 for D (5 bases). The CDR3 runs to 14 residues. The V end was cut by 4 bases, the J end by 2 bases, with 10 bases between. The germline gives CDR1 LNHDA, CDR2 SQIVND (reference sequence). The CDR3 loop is CASSSRVATDTQYF. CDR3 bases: TGTGCCAGTAGTAGCAGGGTAGCCACAGATACGCAGTATTTT. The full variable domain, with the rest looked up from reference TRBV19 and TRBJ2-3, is DGGITQSPKYLFRKEGQNVTLSCEQNLNHDAMYWYRQDPGQGLRLIYYSQIVNDFQKGDIAEGYSVSREKKESFPLTVTSAQKNPTAFYLCASSSRVATDTQYFGPGTRLTVL.

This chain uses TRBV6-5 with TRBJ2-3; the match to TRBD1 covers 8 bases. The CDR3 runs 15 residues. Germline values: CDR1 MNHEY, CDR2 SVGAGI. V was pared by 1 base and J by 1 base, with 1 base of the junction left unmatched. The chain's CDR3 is CASSYWTGRTDTQYF. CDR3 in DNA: TGTGCCAGCAGTTACTGGACAGGGCGCACAGATACGCAGTATTTT.